What follows is one T cell receptor beta chain and its context. The antigen is undetermined. This record comes from a study of identical twins. MiXCR, applied by TCRdb to the 5' RACE reads, yields one record per CDR3 protein. The table has 1.5 million or so distinct CDR3 sequences, around 29% seen once; the top ten hold about 0.25%. The germline V gene has CDR1 LGHDT and CDR2 YNNKEL (reference sequence). The V end was cut by 4 bases, the J end by 5 bases, with 23 bases between. This CDR3 comprises 17 residues. Overall study findings and caveats: Twin-shared out-of-frame alpha sequences showed excess low generation probability.

This sequence joins TRBV3-1 and TRBJ2-5; D is unclear. The specimen sequenced was cord blood. The sequence was obtained from a newborn girl in good health. Here the CDR3 reads CASSRDRARGRSETQYF. For the CDR3, the DNA is TGTGCCAGCAGCCGAGATCGAGCCCGAGGTCGATCCGAGACCCAGTACTTC.